Shown below are 10 T cell receptor beta chains from a single sample sequenced in a study of T cells in Graves' hyperthyroidism and ophthalmopathy. Researchers amplified the TCR beta CDR3 regions from RNA transcripts. The HTBI primer set served for first-round RT-PCR of the TCR CDR3. MiXCR, run by TCRdb on the multiplex PCR reads, gives a single entry per CDR3 protein. Altogether around 300,000 distinct CDR3 sequences are present, about 14% being singletons, with the ten largest covering around 24%. The source material was blood. The source of these receptors is a woman between 25 and 40 years old with Graves' hyperthyroidism.

This clonotype has a count of ten or more. The chain is built from TRBV9 and TRBJ1-2; D is perhaps TRBD1 (6 bases). The ends were cut back, 4 bases at V and 4 bases at J, with 11 bases in the middle. Germline CDR1 SGDLS, CDR2 YYNGEE. The CDR3 has 13 amino acids. CDR3 sequence: CASSNRVGYGYTF. The CDR3 DNA follows: TGTGCCAGCAGCAACAGGGTGGGCTATGGCTACACCTTC.

This clonotype has only a few counts. This chain uses TRBV18 with TRBJ2-1; D call uncertain. This CDR3 is built from 13 residues. Trimming shortened V by 6 bases and J by 12 bases, and 18 bases separated the two germline ends. CDR1 is KGHSH, CDR2 LQKENI, per germline. CDR3: CASSRDLAAGQFF. The CDR3 DNA sequence: TGTGCCAGCTCGCGAGATTTAGCCGCTGGGCAGTTCTTC.

This clonotype was seen a handful of times. The rearrangement links TRBV30 to TRBJ2-7, with D perhaps TRBD1 (5 bases). The CDR3 spans 15 residues. Trimming removed 0 bases at V and 0 bases at J, with 12 bases between. CDR1 and CDR2 from the germline V gene are GTSNPN and SVGIG (reference sequence). The CDR3 loop reads CAWSVMSGPSYEQYF. DNA of the CDR3: TGTGCCTGGAGTGTAATGTCAGGGCCCTCCTACGAGCAGTACTTC.

CDR3 coding DNA: TGTGCCAGCAGCTTAATATTAGGGACGTCCTACAATGAGCAGTTCTTC. It encodes CASSLILGTSYNEQFF. The V call is TRBV7-2, the J call TRBJ2-1; tentatively, D is TRBD1 or TRBD2 (5 bases each). Germline V CDR1 and CDR2: SGHTA, FQGNSA. V was trimmed by 2 bases and J by 1 base, leaving 12 bases between them. This CDR3 comprises 16 residues.

The chain employs TRBV5-5 and TRBJ2-7; D perhaps matches TRBD1 (6 bases). V dropped 6 bases and J dropped 0 bases, with 19 bases sitting between them. The germline V gene has CDR1 SGHKS and CDR2 YYEKEE (reference sequence). This CDR3 has 16 amino acids. DNA of the CDR3: TGTGCCAGCACCCCCTCGGCAGGACAGACCTCCTACGAGCAGTACTTC. It translates to CASTPSAGQTSYEQYF.

The chain uses TRBV29-1 and TRBJ2-5, with D perhaps matching TRBD1 or TRBD2 (5 bases each). This CDR3 region has 14 residues. Between the trimmed V and J ends, which lost 6 bases and 3 bases, there was a span of 17 bases. Germline V gene data show CDR1 as SQVTM and CDR2 as ANQGSEA. The CDR3 loop is CSVARGTTKETQYF. CDR3 nucleotides: TGCAGCGTCGCGAGAGGGACGACTAAAGAGACCCAGTACTTC.

V gene TRBV9 combines with J gene TRBJ2-2; no reliable D call. V shed 7 bases and J shed 1 base, with 11 bases lying between them. Germline V CDR1 and CDR2: SGDLS, YYNGEE. The CDR3 is made up of 14 amino acids. Here the CDR3 reads CASGARMNTGELFF. CDR3 sequence (DNA): TGTGCCAGCGGCGCAAGGATGAACACCGGGGAGCTGTTTTTT.

This clonotype was observed many times. The chain combines TRBV4-3 with TRBJ2-3; D ambiguous. In germline, CDR1 is LGHNA, CDR2 YSLEER. Trimming stripped 1 base from V and 6 bases from J, with 2 bases between. The CDR3 contains 11 residues. The DNA for the CDR3 is TGCGCCAGCAGCCAAGGCGATACGCAGTATTTT. It translates to CASSQGDTQYF.

Regarding this clonotype: A much larger clone differs from this one at a single base, so this may be a read error. The chain recombines TRBV28 with TRBJ2-7; D unresolved. The ends were cut back, 4 bases at V and 1 base at J, with 11 bases in the middle. The CDR3 runs to 14 residues. The germline V gene has CDR1 MDHEN and CDR2 SYDVKM. The CDR3, as DNA: TGTGCCAGCAGTTCCCCAGCAAGTTCCTACGAGCAGTACTTC. It encodes CASSSPASSYEQYF.

The CDR3 here is CASSKPVGTSGSNEQFF. In nucleotides, the CDR3 is TGTGCCAGCAGCAAACCGGTAGGGACTAGCGGTAGCAATGAGCAGTTCTTC. J is TRBJ2-1 and V is TRBV7-9; 11 positions match TRBD2. The CDR3 spans 17 residues. CDR1 SEHNR and CDR2 FQNEAQ come from the germline V gene (reference sequence). V trimming: 5 bases; J trimming: 6 bases; junction bases outside the gene matches: 12.